These T cell receptor beta chains were read from a single sample in a study of neoadjuvant anti-PD-1 for oral cavity cancer. Assay: immunoSEQ multiplex PCR; the TCRdb copy retains only in-frame clones and omits some. The table records 35,000 to 40,000 clones, 35% to 40% of them present only once. The starting material was tumor tissue, obtained after nivolumab (anti-PD-1) treatment. The receptor source for this set is a person between 35 and 79 years old with oral cavity squamous cell carcinoma. CDR3s include the opening cysteine and the closing phenylalanine or tryptophan. D genes are given only for firm matches. Clone size appears in some rows only: once, few, many, or a class for an expanded clone.

few | TRBJ2-1 | TRBV7-9 | . | TGTGCCAGCAGCTTTTTTGATTCCAGCTCCTACAATGAGCAGTTCTTC | CASSFFDSSSYNEQFF
few | TRBJ1-1 | TRBV7-3 | . | TGTGCCAGCAGCTTAAACGTAGGTCGAATCGGCACTGAAGCTTTCTTT | CASSLNVGRIGTEAFF
few | TRBJ1-2 | TRBV9 | TRBD1 | TGTGCCAGCAGCGCGTCCGGGACAGGGGACTATGGCTACACCTTC | CASSASGTGDYGYTF
few | TRBJ1-2 | TRBV4-3 | . | TGCGCCAGCAGCCAGGAAAGGGCACGCTATGGCTACACCTTC | CASSQERARYGYTF
few | TRBJ1-1 | TRBV28 | TRBD1 | TGTGCCAGCAGTTTATTAAGTACCCTCCGGGACAGGGGCAACACTGAAGCTTTCTTT | CASSLLSTLRDRGNTEAFF
few | TRBJ2-1 | TRBV19 | TRBD1 | TGTGCCAGTAGTGCTCCGGGACAGGTGTACAATGAGCAGTTCTTC | CASSAPGQVYNEQFF
few | TRBJ1-5 | TRBV30 | . | TGTGCCTGGAGTGCAGTACTAGGGTCGGGTCAGCCCCAGCATTTT | CAWSAVLGSGQPQHF
. | TRBJ1-1 | TRBV5-1 | . | TGCGCCAGCAGCTTGTGGGGGCTCACTGAAGCTTTCTTT | CASSLWGLTEAFF
few | TRBJ1-2 | TRBV19 | . | TGTGCCAGTAGTATGGCTCCACCTAACTATGGCTACACCTTC | CASSMAPPNYGYTF
few | TRBJ2-7 | TRBV5-6 | . | TGTGCCAGCAGCTCATTTTCCTACGAGCAGTACTTC | CASSSFSYEQYF
few | TRBJ2-1 | TRBV27 | . | TGTGCCACCCTAAGAGCCGACAATGAGCAGTTCTTC | CATLRADNEQFF
few | TRBJ2-3 | TRBV18 | TRBD2 | TGTGCCAGCTCACCCCCTGGGACTAGCGGGGCAGATACGCAGTATTTT | CASSPPGTSGADTQYF
many | TRBJ1-1 | TRBV4-2 | . | TGTGCCAGCAGCCAGGGTCCCGGGACATTGAACACTGAAGCTTTCTTT | CASSQGPGTLNTEAFF
. | TRBJ2-7 | TRBV6-1 | TRBD2 | TGTGCCAGCAGGGGTACTAGCGGGAACTCATACGAGCAGTACTTC | CASRGTSGNSYEQYF
many | TRBJ2-2 | TRBV6-4 | . | TGTGCCAGCAGTGAGGCTGACACCGGGGAGCTGTTTTTT | CASSEADTGELFF
. | TRBJ2-5 | TRBV29-1 | . | TGCAGCGTTACAGGGCAGGCGACCCAGTACTTC | CSVTGQATQYF
many | TRBJ1-1 | TRBV28 | . | TGTGCCAGCAGTCTAATGAACACTGAAGCTTTCTTT | CASSLMNTEAFF
. | TRBJ1-6 | TRBV7-2 | TRBD1 | TGTGCCAGCAGCTATACTATGGGACAGGGTTCACCCCTCCACTTT | CASSYTMGQGSPLHF
. | TRBJ1-5 | TRBV6-1 | TRBD1 | TGTGCCAGCAGTCATCCAGGGGGAGGTCAGCCCCAGCATTTT | CASSHPGGGQPQHF
. | TRBJ2-7 | TRBV19 | . | TGTGCCAGTAGTGCGGGGCTAAAGGGTTACGAGCAGTACTTC | CASSAGLKGYEQYF
medium-sized | TRBJ2-2 | TRBV25-1 | TRBD1 | TGTGCCAGCGGGGCAGGGGGCCGCACCGGGGAGCTGTTTTTT | CASGAGGRTGELFF
few | TRBJ2-7 | TRBV7-9 | . | TGTGCCAGCAGCTTAGCCTTCGGGGGATACGAGCAGTACTTC | CASSLAFGGYEQYF
. | TRBJ2-3 | TRBV5-1 | . | TGCGCCAGCAGCTCGGCGACGGGGGTCGCGGATACGCAGTATTTT | CASSSATGVADTQYF
. | TRBJ2-1 | TRBV5-1 | TRBD2 | TGCGCCAGCAGCCCGTGGACTAGCGGAAGGGGGAATGAGCAGTTCTTC | CASSPWTSGRGNEQFF
. | TRBJ2-7 | TRBV4-1 | TRBD1 | TGCGCCAGCAGCCTCAGGCGTTACAGGGGCGAGCAGTACTTC | CASSLRRYRGEQYF
few | TRBJ1-6 | TRBV7-3 | . | TGTGCCAGCAGCTTAAGGGTCCCAGGGGAGAATTCACCCCTCCACTTT | CASSLRVPGENSPLHF
. | TRBJ2-1 | TRBV29-1 | . | TGCAGCGTTCAGGGCGGCAACTCCTACAATGAGCAGTTCTTC | CSVQGGNSYNEQFF
. | TRBJ2-7 | TRBV9 | . | TGTGCCAGCAGCGTAGACGGGAGCATAGGGGAGCAGTACTTC | CASSVDGSIGEQYF
few | TRBJ2-3 | TRBV6-6 | TRBD1 | TGTGCCAGCAGCCAACAGGGGGTGAGGGTTACAGATACGCAGTATTTT | CASSQQGVRVTDTQYF
once | TRBJ2-5 | TRBV7-8 | TRBD2 | TGTGCCAGCAGCTTGAGCAACGGGGGGCAAGAGACCCAGTACTTC | CASSLSNGGQETQYF
. | TRBJ1-2 | TRBV27 | . | TGTGCCAGCAGTTTATCCGCCGCCGGGACATACTATGGCTACACCTTC | CASSLSAAGTYYGYTF
many | TRBJ2-7 | TRBV25-1 | . | TGTGCCAGCAGTTCCTCCAGGGGGGGGTACGAGCAGTACTTC | CASSSSRGGYEQYF
few | TRBJ1-2 | TRBV7-9 | . | TGTGCCAGCAGCTTGGGAGGGGGAGACAACTATGGCTACACCTTC | CASSLGGGDNYGYTF
. | TRBJ2-7 | TRBV5-1 | . | TGCGCCAGCAGCCAGGGGCTGGCGGGAGCGGCCTACGAGCAGTACTTC | CASSQGLAGAAYEQYF
. | TRBJ2-7 | TRBV14 | . | TGTGCCAGCACGGCCTTCATGGGATCAGGGGACGAGCAGTACTTC | CASTAFMGSGDEQYF
few | TRBJ1-5 | TRBV19 | . | TGTGCCAGTAGGGGCAGCAATCAGCCCCAGCATTTT | CASRGSNQPQHF